This entry lists 25 T cell receptor beta chains sequenced from one sample in a study of T cell clones after liver transplantation. Libraries were prepared by immunoSEQ multiplex PCR; TCRdb keeps only in-frame clonotypes and omits some of them. The table shows over 60,000 clones, with 75% to 90% occurring only once. The sequenced sample was CD4+ T cells from blood, obtained before liver transplant. Receptors originate from a human donor who received a liver transplant.

CDR3 in DNA: TGTGCCAGCAGTGACCCCAGAGGAGGGCACTATGGCTACACCTTC. This codes for CASSDPRGGHYGYTF. The chain links TRBV6-1 to TRBJ1-2; D uncertain. The CDR3 has 15 residues. Looked up from germline, CDR1 is MNHNS and CDR2 is SASEGT. V was trimmed by 3 bases and J by 3 bases, leaving 14 bases between them.

The CDR3 region is CASSLGRGSKETQYF. As DNA, the CDR3 is TGTGCCAGCAGCTTAGGCAGGGGGTCTAAAGAGACCCAGTACTTC. The chain carries TRBV7-2 and TRBJ2-5, with TRBD1 matching 7 bases. The CDR3 length is 15 residues. The V gene end was trimmed by 1 base and the J gene end by 3 bases; junction bases not matched to a gene: 5. Germline CDR1 is SGHTA and CDR2 is FQGNSA.

This clone was recorded a few times. The chain recombines TRBV19 with TRBJ1-2; a possible D gene is TRBD1 (5 bases). CDR3 length: 15 amino acids. The V gene's germline CDR1 is LNHDA and CDR2 SQIVND (reference sequence). V lost 3 bases and J lost 4, with 15 bases in between. The DNA for the CDR3 is TGTGCCAGTAGTATCGCCGGGACGCGAGGCTATGGCTACACCTTC. Translation: CASSIAGTRGYGYTF.

This chain links TRBV11-3 with TRBJ2-3; D is ambiguous. CDR1 and CDR2 (germline): SGHNT, YENEEA. V lost 4 bases, J lost 0 bases, and 8 bases lay in between. CDR3 size: 14 residues. CDR3 loop: CASSSGRSTDTQYF. CDR3 nucleotide sequence: TGTGCCAGCAGCTCCGGGCGTAGCACAGATACGCAGTATTTT.

V is TRBV11-2 and J is TRBJ2-1; the match to TRBD2 covers 7 bases. The CDR3 runs 15 residues. From germline, CDR1 is SGHAT and CDR2 FQNNGV. V gave up 4 bases and J gave up 7 bases; unmatched junction bases: 10. This chain's CDR3 is CASSSQTSPLNEQFF. The CDR3, as DNA: TGTGCCAGCAGCTCACAGACTAGCCCGCTAAATGAGCAGTTCTTC.

The CDR3 here is CASSQRSVAFF. The DNA for the CDR3 is TGTGCCAGCAGCCAGAGGTCTGTAGCTTTCTTT. V gene TRBV28 combines with J gene TRBJ1-1; no definite D call. This CDR3 region has 11 residues. The V gene's germline CDR1 is MDHEN and CDR2 SYDVKM. V dropped 6 bases and J dropped 10 bases, with 12 bases sitting between them.

This CDR3 is CASSLEGSRNTIYF. The DNA for the CDR3 is TGTGCCAGCAGCTTAGAAGGGAGTCGGAACACCATATATTTT. The chain has TRBV7-9 and TRBJ1-3; D call uncertain. The germline V gene encodes CDR1 SEHNR and CDR2 FQNEAQ (reference sequence). The CDR3 contains 14 residues. The V gene lost 1 base and the J gene lost 7 bases, with 11 bases spanning the gap.

The chain joins TRBV5-1 to TRBJ1-2, with 12 bases that match TRBD1. After removal of 7 bases from V and 7 bases from J, the junction contained 11 bases not matched to a gene. In germline, CDR1 is SGHRS, CDR2 YFSETQ. CDR3 length equals 15 residues. In DNA, the CDR3 is TGCGCCAGCGGCCGACCCGGGACAGGGGGCGGTGGCTACACCTTC. Translated: CASGRPGTGGGGYTF.

This clone appeared a few times. This rearrangement joins TRBV7-2 to TRBJ1-3; D unclear. The germline CDR1 and CDR2 sequences are SGHTA and FQGNSA. This CDR3 has 14 residues. V was pared by 1 base and J by 3 bases, with 7 bases between. The DNA of the CDR3 is TGTGCCAGCAGCTTAGAGACTTATGGAAACACCATATATTTT. The encoded protein is CASSLETYGNTIYF.

V and J are TRBV4-3 and TRBJ2-1, with TRBD1 matching over 7 bases. V was clipped by 4 bases and J by 1 base; unmatched bases: 4. Germline lookup yields CDR1 LGHNA and CDR2 YSLEER. This CDR3 is 15 amino acids long. The CDR3 region is CASSRRQGSYNEQFF. The CDR3 DNA reads TGCGCCAGCAGCCGTCGACAGGGTTCCTACAATGAGCAGTTCTTC.

The genes are TRBV19 and TRBJ1-2; the match to TRBD1 covers 8 bases. Germline V lookup: CDR1 LNHDA, CDR2 SQIVND (reference sequence). The CDR3 length is 16 residues. V lost 2 bases and J lost 7; bases outside the gene matches: 12. CDR3 sequence (DNA): TGTGCCAGTAGTATAAAAGTCGGCAGGGGGCATGGTGGCTACACCTTC. Its protein product is CASSIKVGRGHGGYTF.

The gene calls are TRBV13 and TRBJ2-2; TRBD1 matches at 8 bases. CDR1 PRHDT and CDR2 FYEKMQ come from the germline V gene (reference sequence). The V and J ends lost 3 bases and 6 bases, in that order; junction bases with no gene match: 12. The CDR3 contains 17 residues. CDR3 nucleotides: TGTGCCAGCAGCTTGAACGCAGGGGGCATGGTTGCCGGGGAGCTGTTTTTT. Protein: CASSLNAGGMVAGELFF.

V and J are TRBV5-4 and TRBJ2-5; 8 positions match TRBD2. Germline V gives CDR1 SGHNT, CDR2 YYREEE (reference sequence). This CDR3 region has 16 residues. V lost 0 bases and J lost 5; bases outside the gene matches: 9. Here the CDR3 reads CASSLGISGVGETQYF. DNA for the CDR3: TGTGCCAGCAGCTTGGGGATTAGCGGGGTCGGGGAGACCCAGTACTTC.

J is TRBJ1-5 and V is TRBV19; D uncertain. The germline V gene has CDR1 LNHDA and CDR2 SQIVND (reference sequence). The ends were cut back, 6 bases at V and 3 bases at J, with 15 bases in the middle. The CDR3 runs 15 residues. The CDR3 spells CASSKSGRVNQPQHF. The CDR3 nucleotides read TGTGCCAGTAGCAAATCCGGGAGGGTCAATCAGCCCCAGCATTTT.

The V gene is TRBV28, the J gene TRBJ1-3; no definite D call. The V and J ends lost 7 bases and 0 bases respectively, with 7 bases between them. CDR1 MDHEN and CDR2 SYDVKM come from the germline V gene. The CDR3 runs 13 residues. In nucleotides, the CDR3 is TGTGCCAGCACCGGGTACTCTGGAAACACCATATATTTT. It yields the protein CASTGYSGNTIYF.

The chain joins TRBV18 to TRBJ1-1, with unresolved D. Trimming left V 6 bases short and J 0 bases short, with 5 bases between. The CDR3 has 12 amino acids. Germline V gene lookup returns CDR1 KGHSH and CDR2 LQKENI. CDR3 nucleotide sequence: TGTGCCAGCTCGAAAATGAACACTGAAGCTTTCTTT. This codes for CASSKMNTEAFF.

The chain employs TRBV28 and TRBJ2-1; 8 bases fit TRBD2. This CDR3 has 16 amino acids. V trimming: 5 bases; J trimming: 6 bases; junction bases outside the gene matches: 12. Germline-derived CDR1 and CDR2 are MDHEN and SYDVKM. CDR3 in amino acids: CASSLPGTRRSNEQFF. Written as DNA, the CDR3 is TGTGCCAGCAGTCTTCCCGGGACTAGGAGATCCAATGAGCAGTTCTTC.

The chain uses TRBV5-1 and TRBJ2-3; the match to TRBD2 covers 8 bases. Germline CDR1 reads SGHRS; CDR2 reads YFSETQ. This CDR3 comprises 15 residues. The junction had 5 bases not matched to a gene; V was cut back by 5 bases and J by 0 bases. As DNA, the CDR3 is TGCGCCAGCAGTCCGCGGGAGGCTAGCACAGATACGCAGTATTTT. Encoded protein: CASSPREASTDTQYF.

This chain joins TRBV28 and TRBJ2-2; D may be TRBD2 (6 bases). Looked up from germline, CDR1 is MDHEN and CDR2 is SYDVKM. V was pared by 2 bases and J by 0 bases, with 7 bases between. CDR3 length: 15 residues. The CDR3 nucleotides are TGTGCCAGCAGTTTAGGAGGGGCGAACACCGGGGAGCTGTTTTTT. It encodes CASSLGGANTGELFF.

This rearrangement joins TRBV2 to TRBJ2-1; TRBD2 matches 10 bases. The CDR3 runs 15 residues. V was pared by 3 bases and J by 7 bases, with 6 bases of the junction left unmatched. Germline V lookup: CDR1 SNHLY, CDR2 FYNNEI. DNA of the CDR3: TGTGCCAGCAGTGAGGAACTAGCGGGATGGAATGAGCAGTTCTTC. This codes for CASSEELAGWNEQFF.

The sample holds one count of this clone. The gene calls are TRBV6-1 and TRBJ1-1; D is undetermined. Germline CDR1 and CDR2: MNHNS and SASEGT. The CDR3 consists of 14 residues. V dropped 2 bases and J dropped 0 bases, with 7 bases sitting between them. CDR3 amino acids: CASSERGLNTEAFF. In nucleotides, the CDR3 is TGTGCCAGCAGTGAAAGAGGACTGAACACTGAAGCTTTCTTT.

The chain carries TRBV28 and TRBJ2-7; 9 bases match TRBD2. This CDR3 region has 14 residues. V was pared by 8 bases and J by 5 bases, with 10 bases of the junction left unmatched. Germline V gene lookup returns CDR1 MDHEN and CDR2 SYDVKM. The CDR3 reads CASRAGTSRNEQYF. Written as DNA, the CDR3 is TGTGCCAGCCGCGCCGGGACTAGCAGAAACGAGCAGTACTTC.

This clone has just one count. The chain links TRBV2 to TRBJ2-3, with a possible D match to TRBD1 (5 bases). V was clipped by 7 bases and J by 4 bases, with 15 bases between them. CDR3 length: 14 amino acids. Germline CDR1 is SNHLY and CDR2 is FYNNEI. CDR3 sequence reads: CASTPLGRADTQYF. DNA of the CDR3: TGTGCCAGCACTCCGCTAGGCAGGGCAGATACGCAGTATTTT.

The rearrangement uses TRBV18 and TRBJ1-3; 7 nucleotides match TRBD1. The J segment lost 3 bases and the V segment lost 6 bases, leaving 20 bases of the junction unmatched. CDR3 length: 19 amino acids. Germline V gene sequence: CDR1 KGHSH, CDR2 LQKENI. The CDR3 nucleotides are TGTGCCAGCTCGCCTGTGGGTATGGGAAGGGGGCATATTGGAAACACCATATATTTT. Its translation is CASSPVGMGRGHIGNTIYF.

The CDR3 region has the DNA TGTGCCAGCGCCCGGGGGAGGGTCGGAATGAACACTGAAGCTTTCTTT. Protein sequence: CASARGRVGMNTEAFF. V gene TRBV5-4 combines with J gene TRBJ1-1, with D maybe TRBD1 (5 bases). The V and J ends lost 7 bases and 0 bases respectively, with 19 bases between them. Germline V lookup: CDR1 SGHNT, CDR2 YYREEE (reference sequence). The CDR3 has 16 residues.